This T cell receptor beta chain was recorded in a study of graft-versus-host responses after intestinal transplantation. Study overall: Multivisceral, liver-intestinal, or isolated intestinal transplants were received by the recipients. Every transplant recipient was induced with anti-thymocyte globulin, then maintained on tacrolimus and steroids for around 3 years.

The assay was immunoSEQ multiplex PCR, and TCRdb's table has in-frame clones only and misses some. The data contain about 18,000 clones, approximately 90% of them seen just once; the ten biggest clones take up 1.5% to 2.5%. The CDR3 loop spans 15 amino acids. Germline V gives CDR1 SNHLY, CDR2 FYNNEI. After removal of 7 bases from V and 0 bases from J, the junction contained 6 bases not matched to a gene. The rearrangement links TRBV2 to TRBJ2-4, with TRBD1 matching over 7 bases. The TCR sequence derives from a human patient who received an intestinal transplant, so some T cells may come from the graft donor. Sequencing was performed on PBMCs, taken less than 400 days after transplant. In DNA, the CDR3 is TGTGCCAGCACCCGGGACAGACTAGCCAAAAACATTCAGTACTTC. Its translation: CASTRDRLAKNIQYF.